The sequence of this T cell receptor (beta chain) was determined in a study of technical replicates of blood from a handful of donors. Trimming shortened V by 4 bases and J by 2 bases, and 10 bases separated the two germline ends. Germline loops: CDR1 MGHRA, CDR2 YSYEKL. This CDR3 spans 14 amino acids. Clones were read by immunoSEQ multiplex PCR, and TCRdb kept only the in-frame ones, dropping some. The sample contains tens of thousands of clones, under 99% of which appear only once. This clone showed up just once. The chain couples TRBV4-1 to TRBJ2-3; a weak D match, TRBD1 (6 bases). Sequencing was carried out using T cells isolated from PBMCs. This TCR came from a human donor in good health. For the CDR3, the DNA is TGCGCCAGCAGCCGACAGGAATTCACAGATACGCAGTATTTT. This encodes CASSRQEFTDTQYF.